These 20 T cell receptor beta chains came from one sample sequenced in a study of cytomegalovirus exposure and HLA in healthy donors (dated by TCRdb to 2017 to 2019). Library method: the immunoSEQ multiplex PCR assay. The multiplex PCR relied on a mix of 60 forward primers for TCR Vbeta segments and 13 reverse primers for TCR Jbeta segments. This immuneACCESS table, as held by TCRdb, lists in-frame sequences with V and J called but not all clones. Of the missing ones, under half trace to an unresolved V gene in checked studies; the others have no known cause. This sample is represented by approximately 78,000 clones; roughly 83% of them were singletons. Of the sample, 2% to 2.5% is held by the ten largest clones. The sample comprised PBMCs. All receptors derive from a woman aged 45-60 years in good health and CMV-seronegative.

This clone was observed once. The rearrangement uses TRBV29-1 and TRBJ1-2, with 7 bases matching TRBD1. CDR1 is SQVTM, CDR2 ANQGSEA, per germline. V lost 2 bases, J lost 6 bases, and 9 bases stayed unmatched. The CDR3 spans 14 residues. CDR3 sequence reads: CSVEPMTGLNGYTF. CDR3 nucleotide sequence: TGCAGCGTTGAACCGATGACAGGGCTTAATGGCTACACCTTC.

J is TRBJ2-5 and V is TRBV10-3, with TRBD1 identical over 7 bases. This CDR3 has 13 amino acids. Germline V gene lookup returns CDR1 ENHRY and CDR2 SYGVKD. Trimming removed 6 bases from V and 3 bases from J; junction bases left unmatched: 4. The CDR3 sequence: CAIRGTAEETQYF. The CDR3 nucleotides read TGTGCCATCAGGGGGACAGCAGAAGAGACCCAGTACTTC.

This chain links TRBV6-1 with TRBJ2-1, with D possibly being TRBD2 (5 bases). CDR3 length: 16 residues. Trimming cost V 4 bases and J 5 bases, with 18 bases left between them. CDR1 MNHNS and CDR2 SASEGT come from the germline V gene. CDR3 nucleotide sequence: TGTGCCAGCAGTGCCGAGAGGACTGGCCTGAACAATGAGCAGTTCTTC. Translating gives CASSAERTGLNNEQFF.

CDR3 residues: CASSLLQGNTEAFF. CDR3 DNA: TGTGCCAGCAGCTTATTGCAGGGGAACACTGAAGCTTTCTTT. The genes are TRBV7-9 and TRBJ1-1; a possible D gene is TRBD1 (5 bases). Germline lookup yields CDR1 SEHNR and CDR2 FQNEAQ (reference sequence). The CDR3 spans 14 residues. The V end lost 2 bases, the J end lost 1 base, and 8 bases lay between the germline ends.

The J gene is TRBJ2-5, the V gene TRBV29-1; TRBD1 matches 9 bases. CDR3 length: 13 residues. The V and J ends lost 5 bases and 2 bases, in that order; junction bases with no gene match: 3. In germline, CDR1 is SQVTM, CDR2 ANQGSEA. The CDR3 DNA follows: TGCAGCGTTTCAGACAGGGGGCAAGAGACCCAGTACTTC. This encodes CSVSDRGQETQYF. Variable domain in full (rest from reference TRBV29-1 and TRBJ2-5): SAVISQKPSRDICQRGTSLTIQCQVDSQVTMMFWYRQQPGQSLTLIATANQGSEATYESGFVIDKFPISRPNLTFSTLTVSNMSPEDSSIYLCSVSDRGQETQYFGPGTRLLVL.

V and J are TRBV6-5 and TRBJ2-1; D gene uncertain. Trimming took off 4 bases at V and 9 bases at J, with 7 bases between the two ends. The CDR3 spans 11 residues. CDR1 is MNHEY and CDR2 is SVGAGI in the germline V gene. CDR3 amino acids: CASSWSGEQFF. The DNA of the CDR3 is TGTGCCAGCAGTTGGTCGGGTGAGCAGTTCTTC.

The J gene is TRBJ2-7, the V gene TRBV6-5, with a weak D call TRBD1 (5 bases). CDR3 length: 14 residues. Trimming left V 5 bases short and J 3 bases short, with 14 bases between. The germline gives CDR1 MNHEY, CDR2 SVGAGI. The CDR3 here is CASSLNPQGYEQYV. The CDR3 nucleotides are TGTGCCAGCAGTCTAAATCCCCAGGGCTACGAGCAGTACGTC.

Concerning this clone: Germline is not matched at one junction end, which may reflect a read error. This rearrangement joins TRBV7-9 to TRBJ1-1, with D perhaps matching TRBD1 (6 bases). Germline V gene sequence: CDR1 SEHNR, CDR2 FQNEAQ (reference sequence). The CDR3 covers 16 residues. DNA of the CDR3: TGTACCAGCAGCTTAGCAGGTCTCAGGGGGAACACTGAAGCTTTCTTT. This encodes CTSSLAGLRGNTEAFF.

V gene TRBV19 combines with J gene TRBJ1-5, with a tentative D call TRBD1 (6 bases). V was pared by 10 bases and J by 1 base, with 14 bases between. This CDR3 is built from 14 residues. Germline CDR1 LNHDA, CDR2 SQIVND (reference sequence). CDR3: CATGGGQSNQPQHF. CDR3 nucleotides: TGTGCCACCGGGGGGGGGCAAAGCAATCAGCCCCAGCATTTT. Drawing the rest from reference TRBV19 and TRBJ1-5, the complete variable domain is DGGITQSPKYLFRKEGQNVTLSCEQNLNHDAMYWYRQDPGQGLRLIYYSQIVNDFQKGDIAEGYSVSREKKESFPLTVTSAQKNPTAFYLCATGGGQSNQPQHFGDGTRLSIL.

This clone was observed a handful of times. The chain employs TRBV4-2 and TRBJ1-2, with 9 bases matching TRBD1. The germline CDR1 and CDR2 sequences are LGHNA and YNFKEQ. This CDR3 contains 15 residues. Unmatched junction bases numbered 5, after V lost 1 base and J lost 5 bases. The CDR3 DNA is TGTGCCAGCAGCCAAGGACAGGGGGTTAGTTATGGCTACACCTTC. Translating gives CASSQGQGVSYGYTF.

V and J are TRBV18 and TRBJ2-1; 12 bases align to TRBD2. The J segment lost 9 bases and the V segment lost 1 base, leaving 7 bases of the junction unmatched. The CDR3 is made up of 16 amino acids. The V gene's germline CDR1 is KGHSH and CDR2 LQKENI. DNA for the CDR3: TGTGCCAGCTCACCACGAACTAGCGGGGGGTATGGTGAGCAGTTCTTC. Its translation is CASSPRTSGGYGEQFF.

As regards this clone: A junction boundary mismatches the germline segment, possibly from a read error. The chain combines TRBV7-7 with TRBJ2-1, with 8 bases identical to TRBD2. This CDR3 has 14 residues. The germline gives CDR1 SSHAT, CDR2 FNYEAQ (reference sequence). The CDR3 DNA sequence: TGTGCTAGCAGCCTCGGGGGGGCAAGTGATGAGCAGTTCTTC. Encoded protein: CASSLGGASDEQFF.

J is TRBJ2-7 and V is TRBV4-1; TRBD2 might be the D (7 bases). V dropped 0 bases and J dropped 3 bases, with 18 bases sitting between them. CDR1 is MGHRA and CDR2 is YSYEKL in the germline V gene. This CDR3 has 17 amino acids. Written as DNA, the CDR3 is TGCGCCAGCAGCCAAGAATCGAGGGGGGGCAACAGCTACGAGCAGTACTTC. Amino acids: CASSQESRGGNSYEQYF.

The chain links TRBV28 to TRBJ2-1; D perhaps matches TRBD2 (6 bases). There are 14 residues in the CDR3. Germline-derived CDR1 and CDR2 are MDHEN and SYDVKM. Deletions cut 3 bases from V and 9 bases from J, with 15 bases between. The CDR3 sequence: CASSLALARSEQFF. The CDR3 DNA reads TGTGCCAGCAGTTTGGCACTAGCTAGGAGTGAGCAGTTCTTC.

This CDR3 is CASGSGGTDTQYF. As DNA, the CDR3 is TGTGCCAGCGGCAGCGGAGGCACAGATACGCAGTATTTT. The chain links TRBV6-4 to TRBJ2-3; TRBD2 is a possible D gene (5 bases). This CDR3 is 13 amino acids long. The germline CDR1 and CDR2 sequences are MRHNA and SNTAGT. The germline V and J ends were trimmed by 8 bases and 1 base, with 10 bases remaining between them.

J is TRBJ2-1 and V is TRBV4-1, with 9 positions matching TRBD1. Losses at the gene ends were 1 base for V and 0 bases for J; bases not matched to a gene: 1. CDR3 length: 16 residues. Germline CDR1 is MGHRA and CDR2 is YSYEKL. CDR3: CASSQVDRGSYNEQFF. The CDR3 bases are TGCGCCAGCAGCCAAGTGGACAGGGGCTCCTACAATGAGCAGTTCTTC.

Here the CDR3 reads CASSFGQGAGELFF. CDR3 nucleotides: TGTGCCAGTAGTTTTGGCCAGGGGGCCGGGGAGCTGTTTTTT. The chain has TRBV19 and TRBJ2-2; 7 bases match TRBD1. The CDR3 consists of 14 residues. CDR1 is LNHDA and CDR2 is SQIVND in the germline V gene (reference sequence). The V and J ends lost 5 bases and 6 bases, in that order; junction bases with no gene match: 6.

V gene TRBV27 combines with J gene TRBJ2-3, with TRBD2 as a possible D gene (6 bases). The V end was cut by 5 bases, the J end by 2 bases, with 11 bases between. Germline V gives CDR1 MNHEY, CDR2 SMNVEV (reference sequence). CDR3 length: 14 residues. This CDR3 is CASSPWTITDTQYF. In DNA, the CDR3 is TGTGCCAGCAGTCCATGGACTATCACAGATACGCAGTATTTT.

This chain connects TRBV28 to TRBJ1-5; 8 nucleotides line up with TRBD1. V dropped 5 bases and J dropped 3; count of bases not matched to a gene: 9. CDR1 and CDR2 from the germline V gene are MDHEN and SYDVKM. The CDR3 runs to 16 residues. CDR3 bases: TGTGCCAGCAGTCGCCAGACAGGGGCCGACAATCAGCCCCAGCATTTT. It encodes CASSRQTGADNQPQHF.

This rearrangement joins TRBV6-7 to TRBJ1-2; D uncertain. TRBV6-7 is annotated as an ORF whose role is uncertain. V gave up 7 bases and J gave up 4 bases, with 4 bases separating them. The CDR3 contains 10 residues. The CDR3 spells CASTSYGYTF. The DNA for the CDR3 is TGTGCCAGCACCTCCTATGGCTACACCTTC.